The 14 T cell receptor beta chains reported below all come from one sample, sequenced in a study of T cell responses to AZD1222 COVID-19 vaccine. Here immunoSEQ multiplex PCR was the method, and the copy in TCRdb shows in-frame clones only, minus some. Here the sample spans approximately 150,000 clones, roughly 92% being singletons. The sequences come from peripheral blood, collected on day 0 of AZD1222 vaccination. The receptors were sampled from an adult in good health.

The rearrangement links TRBV12-3 or TRBV12-4 to TRBJ1-2; D gene unclear. The CDR3 sequence is 13 residues long. The V and J ends lost 2 bases and 4 bases respectively, with 8 bases between them. The CDR3 DNA is TGTGCCAGCAGTTTAATAGGTGCCTATGGCTACACCTTC. Protein: CASSLIGAYGYTF.

The chain carries TRBV6-1 and TRBJ1-2; D is ambiguous. The CDR3 loop spans 13 amino acids. The germline CDR1 and CDR2 sequences are MNHNS and SASEGT. V lost 2 bases to trimming and J lost 4 bases, with 8 bases between them. This CDR3 is CASSEWQSYGYTF. CDR3 nucleotides: TGTGCCAGCAGTGAATGGCAGAGCTATGGCTACACCTTC.

For the CDR3, the DNA is TGTGCCAGCAGTTACTCAGTCTTGCGGGTAAAAGGTTCGAACACCGGGGAGCTGTTTTTT. Its protein product is CASSYSVLRVKGSNTGELFF. The gene calls are TRBV6-2 or TRBV6-3 and TRBJ2-2; tentatively, D is TRBD2 (5 bases). Trimming shortened V by 0 bases and J by 0 bases, and 20 bases separated the two germline ends. This CDR3 is built from 20 residues. Germline V gives CDR1 MNHEY, CDR2 SVGEGT.

The rearrangement uses TRBV5-1 and TRBJ1-4, with D possibly TRBD1 on 6 matching bases. Germline CDR1 and CDR2: SGHRS and YFSETQ. This CDR3 has 16 amino acids. V gave up 0 bases and J gave up 8 bases, with 17 bases separating them. In DNA, the CDR3 is TGCGCCAGCAGCTTGGGGGTACAACAGGGCGGGGAAAAACTGTTTTTT. Amino acids: CASSLGVQQGGEKLFF.

The genes are TRBV7-2 and TRBJ2-3; perhaps TRBD2 as D (5 bases). Looked up from germline, CDR1 is SGHTA and CDR2 is FQGNSA. This CDR3 is 15 amino acids long. Trimming stripped 5 bases from V and 0 bases from J, with 12 bases between. CDR3 nucleotides: TGTGCCAGCAGCGAGGGAAGCGGAAGCACAGATACGCAGTATTTT. Its protein is CASSEGSGSTDTQYF.

V is TRBV3-1 (or the pseudogene TRBV3-2) and J is TRBJ2-2, with 10 bases that match TRBD1. Germline CDR1 reads LGHDT; CDR2 reads YNNKEL (reference sequence). V lost 6 bases and J lost 4; bases outside the gene matches: 11. CDR3 size: 17 residues. The CDR3 sequence is CASRETEGQGFTGELFF. The CDR3 DNA is TGTGCCAGCAGGGAAACCGAGGGACAGGGGTTCACCGGGGAGCTGTTTTTT.

V usage is TRBV7-8 and J usage is TRBJ1-2, with D perhaps TRBD1 (5 bases). Trimming removed 5 bases from V and 8 bases from J, with 15 bases in between. The CDR3 contains 13 residues. Germline CDR1 reads SGHVS; CDR2 reads FQNEAQ. CDR3 amino acids: CASSDRFGDGYTF. Here the CDR3 DNA reads TGTGCCAGCAGCGATCGCTTTGGGGACGGCTACACCTTC.

The rearrangement uses TRBV2 and TRBJ2-1; 11 nucleotides match TRBD2. J gave up 8 bases and V 4 bases, and 4 bases lay outside the gene matches. There are 14 residues in the CDR3. Looked up from germline, CDR1 is SNHLY and CDR2 is FYNNEI. CDR3 amino acids: CASSASGRLDEQFF. CDR3 DNA sequence: TGTGCCAGCAGTGCTAGCGGGAGGCTCGATGAGCAGTTCTTC.

There are a few counts of this clone. This chain connects TRBV2 to TRBJ2-7; no clear D. V was pared by 4 bases and J by 4 bases, with 5 bases between. CDR1 is SNHLY, CDR2 FYNNEI, per germline. There are 11 residues in the CDR3. CDR3 sequence reads: CASSATYEQYV. CDR3 DNA sequence: TGTGCCAGCAGTGCTACTTACGAGCAGTACGTC.

The CDR3 loop is CASSPFQGWGGELFF. DNA of the CDR3: TGTGCCAGCAGCCCCTTCCAGGGGTGGGGCGGGGAGCTGTTTTTT. V and J are TRBV3-1 (or the pseudogene TRBV3-2) and TRBJ2-2, with D possibly matching TRBD1 (6 bases). Deletions cut 4 bases from V and 7 bases from J, with 16 bases between. Germline V gene sequence: CDR1 LGHDT, CDR2 YNNKEL (reference sequence). The CDR3 has 15 residues.

The DNA for the CDR3 is TGTGCCAGCAGTTACTCGACGATCCGCTCTGGAAACACCATATATTTT. Translated, it gives CASSYSTIRSGNTIYF. V is TRBV6-5 and J is TRBJ1-3; no clear D gene. This CDR3 has 16 residues. V lost 0 bases and J lost 0, with 9 bases in between. Germline loops: CDR1 MNHEY, CDR2 SVGAGI.

The V call is TRBV2, the J call TRBJ2-7, with TRBD1 as a possible D gene (7 bases). Germline V CDR1 and CDR2: SNHLY, FYNNEI. CDR3 size: 14 residues. Trimming removed 7 bases from V and 2 bases from J, with 15 bases in between. CDR3 region: CASTWTGLPYEQYV. Here the CDR3 DNA reads TGTGCCAGCACCTGGACAGGACTACCCTACGAGCAGTACGTC.

V and J are TRBV7-2 and TRBJ1-2; tentatively, D is TRBD1 (6 bases). This CDR3 comprises 16 residues. The V gene lost 0 bases and the J gene lost 5 bases, with 16 bases spanning the gap. The germline V gene encodes CDR1 SGHTA and CDR2 FQGNSA. The CDR3 here is CASSLALDSSVYGYTF. The CDR3 DNA sequence: TGTGCCAGCAGCTTAGCGCTGGACAGTAGTGTGTATGGCTACACCTTC.

The chain employs TRBV3-1 (or the pseudogene TRBV3-2) and TRBJ2-2; 13 bases are a match to TRBD2. The J segment lost 5 bases and the V segment lost 0 bases, leaving 9 bases of the junction unmatched. The CDR3 runs to 19 residues. The germline V gene encodes CDR1 LGHDT and CDR2 YNNKEL (reference sequence). The CDR3 sequence: CASSQDKRTSGSWTGELFF. The DNA of the CDR3 is TGTGCCAGCAGCCAAGACAAAAGGACTAGCGGGAGTTGGACCGGGGAGCTGTTTTTT.